A single sample gave rise to the 24 T cell receptor beta chains below, sequenced in a study of blood T cell repertoires in COVID-19. Generated by immunoSEQ multiplex PCR, the TCRdb table keeps only in-frame clones and is missing some. The sample has more than 450,000 clones; about 85% are singletons. The sequencing input was PBMCs or T cells enriched from blood (not recorded which). These receptors all come from a young woman who had recovered from COVID-19.

The CDR3 is CASSFYPGRTDTQYF. The CDR3 DNA sequence: TGCGCCAGCAGCTTTTACCCCGGCAGGACAGATACGCAGTATTTT. The rearrangement links TRBV5-1 to TRBJ2-3; D is undetermined. CDR3 length: 15 amino acids. Germline lookup yields CDR1 SGHRS and CDR2 YFSETQ. With 2 bases removed from V and 3 bases from J, the gap between germline ends came to 13 bases.

V is TRBV5-1 and J is TRBJ2-1, with 16 nucleotides matching TRBD2. Per germline, CDR1 SGHRS and CDR2 YFSETQ. Unmatched junction bases numbered 7, after V lost 4 bases and J lost 12 bases. The CDR3 spans 15 residues. For the CDR3, the DNA is TGCGCCAGCAGCATCGGGACTAGCGGGGGGGACTTGCAGTTCTTC. Its protein is CASSIGTSGGDLQFF.

V usage is TRBV5-4 and J usage is TRBJ2-5; 8 nucleotides match TRBD2. Germline values: CDR1 SGHNT, CDR2 YYREEE (reference sequence). Trimming cost V 2 bases and J 2 bases; bases outside gene matches: 8. CDR3 size: 16 residues. CDR3 coding DNA: TGTGCCAGCAGCTTTTCAGCGGGGGCCCTTCAAGAGACCCAGTACTTC. This translates into CASSFSAGALQETQYF.

V is TRBV13 and J is TRBJ1-2; D is perhaps TRBD1 (6 bases). V lost 10 bases to trimming and J lost 8 bases, with 14 bases between them. Germline V gene data show CDR1 as PRHDT and CDR2 as FYEKMQ (reference sequence). The CDR3 has 11 residues. The CDR3 sequence is CATHRVVGYTF. The CDR3 DNA reads TGTGCCACCCACAGGGTAGTCGGCTACACCTTC.

V is TRBV27 and J is TRBJ1-2, with D possibly matching TRBD1 (6 bases). The germline V and J ends were trimmed by 6 bases and 3 bases, with 17 bases remaining between them. CDR1 and CDR2 from the germline V gene are MNHEY and SMNVEV (reference sequence). CDR3 size: 15 residues. The chain's CDR3 is CASRGARGAHYGYTF. The CDR3 region has the DNA TGTGCCAGCAGGGGGGCGAGGGGCGCCCACTATGGCTACACCTTC.

The V and J genes are TRBV30 and TRBJ1-2; TRBD1 matches at 11 bases. The CDR3 sequence is 14 residues long. Per germline, CDR1 GTSNPN and CDR2 SVGIG (reference sequence). J was trimmed by 3 bases and V by 2 bases; bases with no gene match: 2. In DNA, the CDR3 is TGTGCCTGGAGTAGGGACAGGGGGGACTATGGCTACACCTTC. It specifies CAWSRDRGDYGYTF.

The chain uses TRBV4-1 and TRBJ1-6; 8 bases line up with TRBD1. J lost 6 bases, V lost 4 bases, and 5 bases had no gene match. The CDR3 covers 15 residues. Germline CDR1 reads MGHRA; CDR2 reads YSYEKL. CDR3 sequence reads: CASSLGQGSNSPLHF. CDR3 DNA sequence: TGCGCCAGCAGCCTAGGACAGGGTTCTAATTCACCCCTCCACTTT.

The V call is TRBV5-4, the J call TRBJ2-3, with D possibly TRBD2 on 6 matching bases. Trimming took 10 bases from V and 8 from J, leaving 23 bases between them. The length of the CDR3 is 14 residues. Per germline, CDR1 SGHNT and CDR2 YYREEE (reference sequence). CDR3 sequence (DNA): TGTGCCCCTGGAGAAGCGGGTGGGAGAGGTACGCAGTATTTT. This sequence encodes CAPGEAGGRGTQYF.

The gene calls are TRBV30 and TRBJ2-1; D may be TRBD2 (5 bases). Looked up from germline, CDR1 is GTSNPN and CDR2 is SVGIG (reference sequence). The V gene lost 1 base and the J gene lost 9 bases, with 16 bases spanning the gap. CDR3 length: 14 amino acids. CDR3 sequence reads: CAWSASIHRGEQFF. CDR3 in DNA: TGTGCCTGGAGTGCCTCGATACACCGGGGTGAGCAGTTCTTC.

The V call is TRBV6-2 or TRBV6-3, the J call TRBJ2-5; 10 positions match TRBD1. The germline V gene encodes CDR1 MNHEY and CDR2 SVGEGT. The CDR3 is 15 amino acids. With 0 bases clipped from V and 5 bases from J, the junction kept 3 bases outside the gene matches. In DNA, the CDR3 is TGTGCCAGCAGTTACTCGACAGGGGGCATGGAGACCCAGTACTTC. Its protein is CASSYSTGGMETQYF.

The V and J genes are TRBV6-5 and TRBJ1-1; D is undetermined. This CDR3 is 12 amino acids long. CDR1 is MNHEY and CDR2 is SVGAGI in the germline V gene. V shed 7 bases and J shed 5 bases, with 11 bases lying between them. The CDR3 loop is CASTYRSTEAFF. CDR3 nucleotides: TGTGCCAGCACCTACCGGAGTACTGAAGCTTTCTTT.

This chain's CDR3 is CAWGRTKLIHEQYF. The DNA of the CDR3 is TGTGCCTGGGGACGGACTAAGCTTATCCACGAGCAGTACTTC. The gene calls are TRBV30 and TRBJ2-7; D possibly corresponds to TRBD2 (6 bases). Between the trimmed V and J ends, which lost 5 bases and 5 bases, there was a span of 19 bases. The germline V gene encodes CDR1 GTSNPN and CDR2 SVGIG (reference sequence). The CDR3 length is 14 residues.

This clone was counted a single time. Other DNA sequences within the sample encode an identical CDR3. The chain joins TRBV6-5 to TRBJ1-2, with 7 bases that match TRBD1. V was pared by 5 bases and J by 5 bases, with 2 bases of the junction left unmatched. CDR1 MNHEY and CDR2 SVGAGI come from the germline V gene. The CDR3 has 12 residues. This chain's CDR3 is CASSPTGYGYTF. The CDR3 bases are TGTGCCAGCAGTCCGACAGGGTATGGCTACACCTTC.

The rearrangement links TRBV10-3 to TRBJ1-2, with TRBD1 matching over 8 bases. Trimming removed 3 bases from V and 6 bases from J; junction bases left unmatched: 12. The germline CDR1 and CDR2 sequences are ENHRY and SYGVKD. The CDR3 extends over 16 amino acids. CDR3 protein: CAISDGLTGDGHGYTF. The CDR3, as DNA: TGTGCCATCAGTGACGGACTGACAGGGGACGGGCATGGCTACACCTTC.

J is TRBJ1-2 and V is TRBV10-3; 7 nucleotides align to TRBD1. There are 11 residues in the CDR3. J was trimmed by 8 bases and V by 6 bases; bases with no gene match: 3. The germline V gene encodes CDR1 ENHRY and CDR2 SYGVKD. The CDR3 spells CAISTGDGYTF. The CDR3 DNA reads as TGTGCCATCAGCACAGGGGACGGCTACACCTTC.

The chain links TRBV5-5 to TRBJ1-6, with TRBD1 matching over 9 bases. The CDR3 is 14 amino acids. The J segment lost 9 bases and the V segment lost 3 bases, leaving 4 bases of the junction unmatched. Germline values: CDR1 SGHKS, CDR2 YYEKEE (reference sequence). The CDR3 protein is CASSSDRGGSPLHF. In DNA form, the CDR3 reads TGTGCCAGCAGCTCCGACAGGGGGGGTTCACCCCTCCACTTT.

This CDR3 is CASSLEAGSSNEQYF. The CDR3 nucleotides are TGTGCCAGCAGCTTGGAGGCAGGGTCATCCAACGAGCAGTACTTC. The J gene is TRBJ2-7, the V gene TRBV5-4; TRBD1 is a possible D gene (5 bases). V shed 0 bases and J shed 5 bases, with 15 bases lying between them. The CDR3 loop spans 15 amino acids. Germline CDR1 reads SGHNT; CDR2 reads YYREEE (reference sequence).

This clone was counted a few times. V usage is TRBV28 and J usage is TRBJ1-6, with unresolved D. The CDR3 has 13 residues. With 6 bases removed from V and 6 bases from J, the gap between germline ends came to 9 bases. Germline lookup yields CDR1 MDHEN and CDR2 SYDVKM. The CDR3 protein is CASSSRGNSPLHF. The CDR3 bases are TGTGCCAGCAGCTCCCGGGGTAATTCACCCCTCCACTTT.

This clone came up once. This chain links TRBV18 with TRBJ2-7; D might be TRBD1 (6 bases). This CDR3 is built from 14 residues. Germline V gene data show CDR1 as KGHSH and CDR2 as LQKENI. V was trimmed by 3 bases and J by 2 bases, leaving 11 bases between them. CDR3: CASSPPGQPYEQYF. CDR3 DNA sequence: TGTGCCAGCTCACCTCCGGGACAACCCTACGAGCAGTACTTC. Combining the CDR3 with reference TRBV18 and TRBJ2-7 gives the whole variable domain NAGVMQNPRHLVRRRGQEARLRCSPMKGHSHVYWYRQLPEEGLKFMVYLQKENIIDESGMPKERFSAEFPKEGPSILRIQQVVRGDSAAYFCASSPPGQPYEQYFGPGTRLTVT.

The chain is built from TRBV6-5 and TRBJ2-2; tentatively, D is TRBD2 (6 bases). V shed 5 bases and J shed 6 bases, with 16 bases lying between them. CDR1 is MNHEY, CDR2 SVGAGI, per germline. This CDR3 region has 15 residues. The CDR3 here is CASSPLAGGPGELFF. CDR3 DNA sequence: TGTGCCAGCAGTCCACTAGCCGGGGGACCCGGGGAGCTGTTTTTT.

V and J are TRBV30 and TRBJ1-2, with 7 bases lining up with TRBD1. The CDR3 loop spans 12 amino acids. Germline V lookup: CDR1 GTSNPN, CDR2 SVGIG (reference sequence). V was pared by 2 bases and J by 3 bases, with 0 bases of the junction left unmatched. CDR3: CAWSQGDYGYTF. The DNA of the CDR3 is TGTGCCTGGAGTCAGGGGGACTATGGCTACACCTTC.

The genes are TRBV29-1 and TRBJ1-1; the match to TRBD1 covers 7 bases. The CDR3 is 13 amino acids. CDR1 is SQVTM and CDR2 is ANQGSEA in the germline V gene. Trimming at V came to 4 bases and at J to 3 bases, leaving 5 bases not matched to a gene. In DNA, the CDR3 is TGCAGCGTTGGTGGGACAGCAGACACTGAAGCTTTCTTT. Protein product: CSVGGTADTEAFF.

The rearrangement links TRBV28 to TRBJ1-1; no reliable D call. From germline, CDR1 is MDHEN and CDR2 SYDVKM. Trimming left V 4 bases short and J 3 bases short, with 15 bases between. The CDR3 totals 15 residues. Here the CDR3 DNA reads TGTGCCAGCAGTTCCCCAAGTCCGCCGGACACTGAAGCTTTCTTT. Translation gives CASSSPSPPDTEAFF.

The chain combines TRBV27 with TRBJ2-7, with TRBD1 matching over 7 bases. Per the germline V gene, CDR1 is MNHEY and CDR2 is SMNVEV (reference sequence). V was pared by 2 bases and J by 1 base, with 5 bases of the junction left unmatched. The CDR3 length is 15 residues. CDR3 loop: CASSLRQGTSYEQYF. DNA for the CDR3: TGTGCCAGCAGTTTAAGACAGGGTACTTCCTACGAGCAGTACTTC.